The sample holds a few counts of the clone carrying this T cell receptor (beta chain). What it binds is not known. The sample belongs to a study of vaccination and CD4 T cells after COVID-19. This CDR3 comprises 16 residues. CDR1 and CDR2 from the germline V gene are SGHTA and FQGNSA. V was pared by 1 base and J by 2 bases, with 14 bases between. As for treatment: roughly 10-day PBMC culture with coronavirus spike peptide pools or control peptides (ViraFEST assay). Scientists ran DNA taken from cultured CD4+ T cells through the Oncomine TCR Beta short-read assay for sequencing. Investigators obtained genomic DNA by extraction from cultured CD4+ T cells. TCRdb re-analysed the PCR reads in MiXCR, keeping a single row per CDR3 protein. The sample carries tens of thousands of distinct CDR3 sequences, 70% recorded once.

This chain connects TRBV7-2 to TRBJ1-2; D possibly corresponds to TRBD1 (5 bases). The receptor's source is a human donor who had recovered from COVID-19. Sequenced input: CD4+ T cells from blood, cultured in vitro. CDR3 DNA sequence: TGTGCCAGCAGCTTAGGGTCGGGACTCAGGAACTATGGCTACACCTTC. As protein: CASSLGSGLRNYGYTF. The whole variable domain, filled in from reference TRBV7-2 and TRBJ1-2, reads GAGVSQSPSNKVTEKGKDVELRCDPISGHTALYWYRQSLGQGLEFLIYFQGNSAPDKSGLPSDRFSAERTGGSVSTLTIQRTQQEDSAVYLCASSLGSGLRNYGYTFGSGTRLTVV.